This entry describes one TCR beta chain. Its antigen is as yet unknown. Germline V gives CDR1 SEHNR, CDR2 FQNEAQ (reference sequence). The CDR3 is 15 amino acids. After removal of 5 bases from V and 1 base from J, the junction contained 8 bases not matched to a gene. This entry is derived from a study of shared clonotypes between healthy human individuals. For the study at large: Donors had three CD4 naive, three CD4 memory, two CD8 naive and one CD8 memory plate apiece. Whole-study results and caveats: It was only blood that was sampled, and tissue repertoires likely differ.

Only in-frame clones appear in the TCRdb table, and some are missing; sequencing was by immunoSEQ multiplex PCR. This sample has 950,000 to 1,100,000 clones, with roughly 80% found just once. This TCR was sampled from a man aged 18-30 years in good health. V gene TRBV7-9 combines with J gene TRBJ2-7; 7 bases are a match to TRBD1. Sequencing input: memory CD4+ T cells sorted from blood. As for subset: CD45RA-negative fraction. The CDR3 loop reads CASSNGQAPSYEQYF. The CDR3 nucleotides read TGTGCCAGCAGCAACGGACAGGCTCCTTCCTACGAGCAGTACTTC.